Below, 7 T cell receptor beta chains from the same sample are listed, as sequenced in a study of cytomegalovirus exposure and HLA in healthy donors. Here immunoSEQ multiplex PCR was the method, and the copy in TCRdb shows in-frame clones only, minus some. The table has about 180,000 clones, 75% to 90% seen once. The sequenced material came from PBMCs. These TCRs come from a man aged 18 to 29 in good health and CMV-seropositive.

The chain employs TRBV19 and TRBJ1-4; possible D gene TRBD1, 6 bases. Trimming left V 7 bases short and J 1 base short, with 13 bases between. Germline V gives CDR1 LNHDA, CDR2 SQIVND (reference sequence). The CDR3 has 15 residues. CDR3 residues: CASKGDLGTNEKLFF. CDR3 in DNA: TGTGCCAGTAAGGGGGACCTCGGAACTAATGAAAAACTGTTTTTT.

This clone came up a few times. V and J are TRBV30 and TRBJ1-2, with D possibly matching TRBD1 (6 bases). Trimming removed 3 bases from V and 8 bases from J, with 16 bases in between. CDR3 length: 13 residues. CDR1 and CDR2 (germline): GTSNPN, SVGIG (reference sequence). The CDR3 loop is CAWSLRTGSGYTF. CDR3 in DNA: TGTGCCTGGAGCTTAAGAACAGGGAGCGGCTACACCTTC.

The chain has TRBV6-5 and TRBJ1-2, with 10 bases matching TRBD1. The V gene's germline CDR1 is MNHEY and CDR2 SVGAGI. The CDR3 runs 14 residues. Trimming cost V 2 bases and J 8 bases; bases outside gene matches: 5. CDR3 DNA sequence: TGTGCCAGCAGTTACGAGGGACAGGGGACCGGCTACACCTTC. Translation gives CASSYEGQGTGYTF.

V is TRBV6-5 and J is TRBJ1-1; 12 nucleotides agree with TRBD1. V gave up 0 bases and J gave up 5 bases; unmatched junction bases: 4. This CDR3 has 16 amino acids. Germline V gives CDR1 MNHEY, CDR2 SVGAGI. In DNA form, the CDR3 reads TGTGCCAGCAGTTACTCCGGGACAGGGGGCAGGACTGAAGCTTTCTTT. Translating it yields CASSYSGTGGRTEAFF.

V usage is TRBV5-4 and J usage is TRBJ2-5; 7 bases are a match to TRBD2. The CDR3 has 15 residues. J lost 2 bases, V lost 3 bases, and 7 bases had no gene match. Looked up from germline, CDR1 is SGHNT and CDR2 is YYREEE (reference sequence). CDR3 residues: CASSSPVREQETQYF. The CDR3 DNA follows: TGTGCCAGCAGCTCCCCTGTGCGGGAGCAAGAGACCCAGTACTTC. Filled out from reference TRBV5-4 and TRBJ2-5, the complete variable domain reads ETGVTQSPTHLIKTRGQQVTLRCSSQSGHNTVSWYQQALGQGPQFIFQYYREEENGRGNFPPRFSGLQFPNYSSELNVNALELDDSALYLCASSSPVREQETQYFGPGTRLLVL.

J is TRBJ1-1 and V is TRBV2, with D hard to call. Germline CDR1 and CDR2: SNHLY and FYNNEI. V dropped 2 bases and J dropped 1 base, with 5 bases sitting between them. The CDR3 extends over 13 amino acids. CDR3 nucleotides: TGTGCCAGCAGTGAACAATGGAACACTGAAGCTTTCTTT. Its protein is CASSEQWNTEAFF.

The chain carries TRBV30 and TRBJ2-2; D may be TRBD1 (5 bases). The CDR3 has 14 residues. The germline V and J ends were trimmed by 1 base and 0 bases, with 6 bases remaining between them. CDR1 is GTSNPN, CDR2 SVGIG, per germline (reference sequence). In DNA, the CDR3 is TGTGCCTGGAGTGACAGGACGAACACCGGGGAGCTGTTTTTT. Translated: CAWSDRTNTGELFF.